This T cell receptor (beta chain) is from a study of human T cells and chemical hapten exposure. For the study at large: An approximately 2 cm by approximately 2 cm inner upper arm patch received 2% DPC for sensitization.

The CDR3 is 14 residues long. Germline loops: CDR1 MNHEY, CDR2 SVGAGI. The ends lost 10 bases at V and 8 bases at J; junction bases unmatched: 13. The time point denotes: patch test 3, about 24 weeks after DPC sensitization. Treatment given: therapeutic diphenylcyclopropenone sensitization with weekly scalp DPC. The template was total RNA from unfractionated whole blood. TCRdb re-analysed the RACE reads in MiXCR, keeping a single row per CDR3 protein. The sample consists of just under 40,000 distinct CDR3 sequences, about 13% of them appearing once. The starting material was whole blood, obtained in connection with sensitization to the hapten diphenylcyclopropenone (DPC). This clonotype was obtained from a woman between 40 and 55 years old with alopecia areata. Some clones in this sample may be carry-over from other donors' samples. V usage is TRBV6-5 and J usage is TRBJ2-1, with 8 positions matching TRBD2. Here the CDR3 reads CATQREYGFDEQFF. The DNA for the CDR3 is TGTGCCACCCAGCGGGAGTATGGGTTCGATGAGCAGTTCTTC.